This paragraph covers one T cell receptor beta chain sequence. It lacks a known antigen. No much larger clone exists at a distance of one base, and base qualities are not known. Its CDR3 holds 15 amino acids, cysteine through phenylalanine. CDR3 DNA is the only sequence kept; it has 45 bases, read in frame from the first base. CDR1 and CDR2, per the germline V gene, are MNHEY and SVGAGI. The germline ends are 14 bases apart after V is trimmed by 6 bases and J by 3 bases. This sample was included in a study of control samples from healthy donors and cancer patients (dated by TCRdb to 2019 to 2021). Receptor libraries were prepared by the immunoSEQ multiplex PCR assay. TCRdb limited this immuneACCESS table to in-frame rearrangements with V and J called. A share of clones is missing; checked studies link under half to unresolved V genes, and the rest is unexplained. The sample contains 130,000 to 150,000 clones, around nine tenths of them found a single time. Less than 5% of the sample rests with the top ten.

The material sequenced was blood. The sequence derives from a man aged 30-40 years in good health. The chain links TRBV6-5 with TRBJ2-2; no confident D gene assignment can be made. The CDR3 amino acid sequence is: CASSPPARDTGELFF. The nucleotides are TGTGCCAGCAGCCCCCCCGCTCGGGACACCGGGGAGCTGTTTTTT.